This T cell receptor beta chain derives from a study of T-cell memory formation after mild COVID-19. TCRdb redid the calling of the 5' RACE reads with MiXCR, one entry per CDR3 protein. The sample shows approximately 100,000 distinct CDR3 sequences, 11% of them seen only once. This clonotype has only a few counts. Specimen: PBMCs or a T cell subset sorted from them (not recorded which). This TCR came from a man between 18 and 35 years old who had mild COVID-19 (a few samples of this study predate the infection). Cell type and time point are not known.

CDR3 coding DNA: TGTGCCAGCAGCTTAACTGACAATGAGCAGTTCTTC. Translation: CASSLTDNEQFF. This chain links TRBV11-2 with TRBJ2-1; D ambiguous. Looked up from germline, CDR1 is SGHAT and CDR2 is FQNNGV. The CDR3 totals 12 residues. The V and J ends lost 2 bases and 5 bases respectively, with 4 bases between them.